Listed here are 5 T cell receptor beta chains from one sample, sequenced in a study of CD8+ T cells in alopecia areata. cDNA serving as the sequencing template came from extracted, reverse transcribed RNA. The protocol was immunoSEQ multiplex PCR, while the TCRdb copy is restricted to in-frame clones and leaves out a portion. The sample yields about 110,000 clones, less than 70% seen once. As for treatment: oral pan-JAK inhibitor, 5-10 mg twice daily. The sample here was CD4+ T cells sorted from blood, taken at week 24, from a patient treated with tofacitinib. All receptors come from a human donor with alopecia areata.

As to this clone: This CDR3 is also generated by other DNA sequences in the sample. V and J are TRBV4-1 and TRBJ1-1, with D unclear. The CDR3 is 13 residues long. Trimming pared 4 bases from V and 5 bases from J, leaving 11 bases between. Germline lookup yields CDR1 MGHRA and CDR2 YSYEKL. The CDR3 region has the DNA TGCGCCAGCAGCCTCAGGAGGAATACTGAAGCTTTCTTT. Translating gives CASSLRRNTEAFF.

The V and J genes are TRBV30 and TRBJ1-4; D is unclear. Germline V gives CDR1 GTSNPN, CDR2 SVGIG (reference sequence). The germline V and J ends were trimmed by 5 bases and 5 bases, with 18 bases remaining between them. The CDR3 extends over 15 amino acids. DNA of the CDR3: TGTGCCTGGGCCCAAGGTCTACCGGGGAATGAAAAACTGTTTTTT. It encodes CAWAQGLPGNEKLFF.

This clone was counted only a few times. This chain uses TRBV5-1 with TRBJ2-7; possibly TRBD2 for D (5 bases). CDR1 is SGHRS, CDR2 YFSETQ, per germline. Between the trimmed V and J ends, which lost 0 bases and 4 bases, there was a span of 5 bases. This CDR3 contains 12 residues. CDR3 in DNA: TGCGCCAGCAGCTTGGGGGAGTACGAGCAGTACTTC. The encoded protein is CASSLGEYEQYF.

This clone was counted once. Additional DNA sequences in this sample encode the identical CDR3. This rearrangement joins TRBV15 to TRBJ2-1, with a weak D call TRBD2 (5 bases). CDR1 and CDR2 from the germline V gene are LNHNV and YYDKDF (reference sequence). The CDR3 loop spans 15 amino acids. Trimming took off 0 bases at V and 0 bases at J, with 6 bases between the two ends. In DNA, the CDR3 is TGTGCCACCAGCAGAGATCGGGGCTCCTACAATGAGCAGTTCTTC. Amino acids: CATSRDRGSYNEQFF.

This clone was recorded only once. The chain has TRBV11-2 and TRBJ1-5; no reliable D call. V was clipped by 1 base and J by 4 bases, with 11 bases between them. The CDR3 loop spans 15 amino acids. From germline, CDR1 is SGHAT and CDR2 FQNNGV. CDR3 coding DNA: TGTGCCAGCAGCTTAGGATGGGCGGGGAATCAGCCCCAGCATTTT. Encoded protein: CASSLGWAGNQPQHF.